The 16 T cell receptor beta chains given below trace back to one sample, sequenced in a study of blood T cells in healthy people across ages. The authors ran a second PCR of about 7 to 12 cycles using a sample-barcoded 5' primer and a J-beta primer mix. Each CDR3 protein gets one entry after TCRdb re-called the 5' RACE reads with MiXCR. The table includes 850,000 to 1,000,000 distinct CDR3 sequences, roughly 52% detected once. The sequencing sample was made of blood. All receptors derive from a young man in good health.

The rearrangement links TRBV5-1 to TRBJ2-5, with TRBD1 as a possible D gene (5 bases). V lost 0 bases and J lost 1, with 10 bases in between. The length of the CDR3 is 15 residues. Germline V gives CDR1 SGHRS, CDR2 YFSETQ. The chain's CDR3 is CASSLADNSQETQYF. The CDR3 bases are TGCGCCAGCAGCTTGGCGGACAACTCCCAAGAGACCCAGTACTTC.

This clonotype was found many times. This may arise from a read error, as a much more abundant clone is one base away. The chain links TRBV27 to TRBJ2-7; D is ambiguous. Trimming took off 5 bases at V and 4 bases at J, with 15 bases between the two ends. CDR1 MNHEY and CDR2 SMNVEV come from the germline V gene (reference sequence). CDR3 length equals 14 residues. In DNA form, the CDR3 reads TGTGCCAGCAGTGTACGGGCACCAATGTACGAGCAGTACTTC. It yields the protein CASSVRAPMYEQYF.

V usage is TRBV20-1 and J usage is TRBJ2-5; 9 nucleotides align to TRBD1. The DNA end favors TRBJ2-7, so the J call may be wrong. CDR1 is DFQATT and CDR2 is SNEGSKA in the germline V gene (reference sequence). The CDR3 runs to 14 residues. The CDR3 sequence: CSASGTGRYDEQYF. The CDR3 nucleotides are TGCAGTGCCTCCGGGACAGGGCGTTATGACGAGCAGTACTTC.

This clonotype was picked up one time. J is TRBJ2-7 and V is TRBV2, with TRBD2 matching over 14 bases. V trimming: 6 bases; J trimming: 7 bases; junction bases outside the gene matches: 5. The germline gives CDR1 SNHLY, CDR2 FYNNEI. The CDR3 spans 14 residues. CDR3 amino acids: CASSGTSGSFEQYF. CDR3 nucleotide sequence: TGTGCCAGCAGCGGGACTAGCGGGAGTTTTGAGCAGTACTTC.

The V gene is TRBV10-3, the J gene TRBJ2-2; TRBD1 agrees at 8 bases. V dropped 6 bases and J dropped 0; count of bases not matched to a gene: 3. Germline V CDR1 and CDR2: ENHRY, SYGVKD. The CDR3 extends over 15 amino acids. Here the CDR3 reads CAISRTGTNTGELFF. In nucleotides, the CDR3 is TGTGCCATCAGCCGGACAGGGACGAACACCGGGGAGCTGTTTTTT.

The chain recombines TRBV11-2 with TRBJ2-1; 9 bases are a match to TRBD1. Losses at the gene ends were 4 bases for V and 9 bases for J; bases not matched to a gene: 10. This CDR3 is 15 amino acids long. The germline CDR1 and CDR2 sequences are SGHAT and FQNNGV. CDR3 sequence: CASSSGTGTGAEQFF. As DNA, the CDR3 is TGTGCCAGCAGCTCCGGGACAGGGACCGGTGCTGAGCAGTTCTTC.

The genes are TRBV3-1 and TRBJ2-4; TRBD2 matches 12 bases. Per germline, CDR1 LGHDT and CDR2 YNNKEL (reference sequence). There are 15 residues in the CDR3. J gave up 13 bases and V 4 bases, and 11 bases lay outside the gene matches. The CDR3 region has the DNA TGTGCCAGCAGCCCTAGCGGGGGGGCCTATGGCGGGCAGTACTTC. Amino acids: CASSPSGGAYGGQYF.

The rearrangement joins TRBV4-1 to TRBJ1-6; D gene unclear. V was clipped by 6 bases and J by 0 bases, with 9 bases between them. CDR3 length: 15 amino acids. Germline-derived CDR1 and CDR2 are MGHRA and YSYEKL. The CDR3 bases are TGCGCCAGCAGAAGGGAAAGCTCCTATAATTCACCCCTCCACTTT. It encodes CASRRESSYNSPLHF.

V gene TRBV7-2 combines with J gene TRBJ2-7; 12 nucleotides match TRBD2. Germline trimming cut 1 base from V and 0 bases from J; bases unmatched to any gene: 13. Germline CDR1 SGHTA, CDR2 FQGNSA. The CDR3 is 20 amino acids. The CDR3 nucleotides read TGTGCCAGCAGCTTAGTATTTGGACGACTAGCGGGGGCCCACTCCTACGAGCAGTACTTC. Amino acids: CASSLVFGRLAGAHSYEQYF.

V and J are TRBV20-1 and TRBJ1-6; possibly TRBD1 for D (6 bases). This CDR3 is 13 amino acids long. Germline loops: CDR1 DFQATT, CDR2 SNEGSKA (reference sequence). Between the trimmed V and J ends, which lost 5 bases and 9 bases, there was a span of 14 bases. The CDR3 reads CSASPLQGSPLHF. CDR3 in DNA: TGCAGTGCTTCCCCCCTACAGGGTTCACCCCTCCACTTT.

This clonotype was seen a handful of times. V and J are TRBV28 and TRBJ1-5; D not resolved. The CDR3 consists of 15 residues. The germline V and J ends were trimmed by 4 bases and 0 bases, with 10 bases remaining between them. CDR1 is MDHEN and CDR2 is SYDVKM in the germline V gene. In DNA form, the CDR3 reads TGTGCCAGCAGTTCGTCCGGGTATAGCAATCAGCCCCAGCATTTT. As protein: CASSSSGYSNQPQHF.

The chain recombines TRBV3-1 with TRBJ2-1, with D possibly being TRBD2 (6 bases). Trimming took off 4 bases at V and 0 bases at J, with 13 bases between the two ends. The CDR3 spans 16 residues. Germline V gene data show CDR1 as LGHDT and CDR2 as YNNKEL (reference sequence). CDR3 DNA sequence: TGTGCCAGCAGCCTATACCGGGGGAGCTCCTACAATGAGCAGTTCTTC. Protein product: CASSLYRGSSYNEQFF.

This clonotype has a handful of counts. The V gene is TRBV29-1, the J gene TRBJ2-3; 14 bases fit TRBD2. CDR1 SQVTM and CDR2 ANQGSEA come from the germline V gene. V was pared by 7 bases and J by 4 bases, with 4 bases of the junction left unmatched. CDR3 length: 14 amino acids. CDR3 sequence: CSARLAGGSDTQYF. The CDR3 nucleotides are TGCAGCGCCAGACTAGCGGGGGGGTCAGATACGCAGTATTTT.

The chain carries TRBV6-5 and TRBJ2-1; TRBD2 aligns across 7 bases. Germline assignment: CDR1 MNHEY and CDR2 SVGAGI. This CDR3 contains 11 residues. Here the CDR3 reads CAAGSYNEQFF. The DNA for the CDR3 is TGTGCAGCGGGGTCCTACAATGAGCAGTTCTTC.

J is TRBJ2-7 and V is TRBV4-2; 9 bases fit TRBD2. The end of the DNA aligns better with TRBJ2-5, so the J call may be wrong. This CDR3 has 17 amino acids. Germline CDR1 and CDR2: LGHNA and YNFKEQ. CDR3 sequence reads: CASSQSSVAGVLETQYF. CDR3 nucleotides: TGTGCCAGCAGCCAAAGTTCGGTAGCGGGGGTTCTGGAGACCCAGTACTTC.

This clonotype was detected ten times or more. The J gene is TRBJ2-3, the V gene TRBV4-3; D is tentatively TRBD1 or TRBD2 (5 bases each). Germline V gene sequence: CDR1 LGHNA, CDR2 YSLEER. V was shortened by 0 bases and J by 4 bases, with 20 bases between the two germline ends. The CDR3 is made up of 18 amino acids. CDR3 bases: TGCGCCAGCAGCCAAGATGGGCCAGCCGAGGGGCCGGCAGATACGCAGTATTTT. It yields the protein CASSQDGPAEGPADTQYF.